Sequencing of this T cell receptor (beta chain) was carried out in a study of blood T cells in healthy people across ages. A note on this clonotype: Its antigen is as yet unknown.

The CDR3 has 11 amino acids. Germline V gene sequence: CDR1 DFQATT, CDR2 SNEGSKA (reference sequence). Trimming pared 6 bases from V and 10 bases from J, leaving 15 bases between. General observations from the study: Diversity was higher, and naive CD4+ cells more numerous, in long-lived donors than in aged donors.

Primers used in a second PCR of about 6 to 11 cycles were a sample-barcoded 5' primer and a J-beta primer mix. The yield of each sample was at least 3 million CDR3-containing paired-end reads. TCRdb itself ran the 5' RACE reads through MiXCR, one entry per CDR3 protein. This table holds around 900,000 distinct CDR3 sequences, approximately 50% found once. The sequence was collected from an older woman in good health. Sequences were obtained from blood. The chain carries TRBV20-1 and TRBJ1-2; D is possibly TRBD1 (5 bases). CDR3 in DNA: TGCAGTGCGGGACCCATTAGAGACTACACCTTC. It is translated as CSAGPIRDYTF.